This TCR beta chain was sequenced for a study of blood T cell repertoires in COVID-19 (TCRdb year 2020). Background on the whole study: Collaborator samples came from the United States, Italy and Spain and covered acute and convalescent phases of COVID-19. The prospective study material was composed of cDNA or gDNA derived from T cells, B-cell-depleted T cells, or PBMCs. Subjects who had been exposed to COVID-19, were actively infected with it, or had recovered from it provided the deeply sampled blood TCRbeta repertoires that made up the dataset. A freely available public database, intended as a resource for researchers studying the immune response to SARS-CoV-2, is where the repertoires were released. Samples were obtained from the ongoing ImmuneRACE study (first 160 participants) and from 1,254 subjects provided by 6 global collaborators. The sample metadata nearly always contained a de-identified subject ID, COVID-19 status, age in years and sex. Where available, HLA class I and class II types were taken from metadata supplied by the sample provider and were not determined by assay-based typing. On the study overall, not on this receptor specifically: The amount of clinical and demographic metadata varied by source and participant and was provided uncurated.

Participants in the prospective study were enrolled through a virtual design, were aged about 18 to 100 years, and lived in roughly 25 United States geographic areas. To assign participants to cohorts, the prospective study relied on clinical history that participants themselves reported in a screening survey and a study questionnaire. Recovered participants in ImmuneRACE Cohort 3 were defined as having two consecutive negative NP/OP PCR tests, clearance from a healthcare professional, or resolution of symptoms. In the prospective study, mobile phlebotomists collected whole blood, serum and a nasopharyngeal or oropharyngeal swab from each participant. Over an approximately 2-month period, participants in the prospective study had the option of providing additional blood draws and questionnaires. Blood samples from the prospective study were shipped frozen or at room temperature prior to DNA extraction.

According to the germline V gene, CDR1 reads SNHLY and CDR2 reads FYNNEI. V has 8 bases trimmed and J has 5 bases trimmed; junction bases matching no gene number 8. The CDR3 runs 14 amino acids, cysteine and phenylalanine included. Only CDR3 DNA remains: 42 bases, in frame from the first base. With respect to this clone: Its antigen has not been determined. Base qualities are not provided; no much larger clone lies one nucleotide away.

TCRbeta CDR3 regions were amplified from genomic DNA by means of the immunoSEQ Assay, a bias-controlled multiplex PCR. The study's processing was this. The number of nucleated cells in each sample was estimated from the amplification of reference gene primers within the assay. To quantify the absolute abundance of each unique TCRbeta CDR3 rearrangement, sequence reads were collapsed and filtered. Productive Simpson clonality was computed per sample as the square root of Simpson's diversity index over productive rearrangements. TCRdb obtained this table from immuneACCESS and retained in-frame rearrangements with V and J assigned. These tables miss some clones; where compared with another copy, unresolved V genes account for less than half of the shortfall, and the remainder is unexplained. The V and J calls and the clone size are those of that table, but D and trimming were determined from the DNA. The sample table records approximately 130,000 clones; roughly four fifths of these occur just once. The top ten clonotypes cover about a sixth of the sample.

Specimen: PBMCs or T cells enriched from blood (not recorded which). The chain employs TRBV2 and TRBJ2-5, with 10 bases matching TRBD1. This receptor was obtained from a man aged 30 to 39 who had recovered from COVID-19. The CDR3 loop reads CASWGDRGGETQYF. The DNA is as follows: TGTGCCAGCTGGGGGGACAGGGGTGGTGAGACCCAGTACTTC.